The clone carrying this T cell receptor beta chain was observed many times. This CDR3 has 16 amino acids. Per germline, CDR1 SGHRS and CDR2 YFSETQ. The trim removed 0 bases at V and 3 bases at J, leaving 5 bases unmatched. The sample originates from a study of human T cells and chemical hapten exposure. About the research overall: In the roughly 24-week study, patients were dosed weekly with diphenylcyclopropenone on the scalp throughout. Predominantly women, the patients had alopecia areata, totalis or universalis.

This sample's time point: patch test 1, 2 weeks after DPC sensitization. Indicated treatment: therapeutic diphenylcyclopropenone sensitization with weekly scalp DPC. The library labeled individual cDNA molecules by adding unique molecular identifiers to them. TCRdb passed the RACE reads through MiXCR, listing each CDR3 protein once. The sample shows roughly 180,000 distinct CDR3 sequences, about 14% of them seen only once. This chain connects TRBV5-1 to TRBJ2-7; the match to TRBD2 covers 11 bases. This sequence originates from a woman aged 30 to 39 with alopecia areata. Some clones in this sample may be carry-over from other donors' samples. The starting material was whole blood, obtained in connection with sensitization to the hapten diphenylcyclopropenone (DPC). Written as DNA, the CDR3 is TGCGCCAGCAGCTTGGGTCCTAGCGGGGGGAACTACGAGCAGTACTTC. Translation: CASSLGPSGGNYEQYF.